This T cell receptor (beta chain) derives from a study of spatial heterogeneity in lung cancer. Overall study: Compared with alpha-chain sequences, beta-chain sequences were consistently detected in greater numbers. Study-wide points: Circulating ubiquitous expanded tumor TCRs were observed more frequently at resection than at follow-up.

From the 5' RACE reads, TCRdb called clonotypes with MiXCR, one entry per CDR3 protein. The table has roughly 79,000 distinct CDR3 sequences, around 7.8% seen once. Trimming cost V 0 bases and J 2 bases, with 4 bases left between them. CDR1 and CDR2 (germline): SGHVS, FQNEAQ. There are 13 residues in the CDR3. This clonotype was counted ten times or more. Its antigen is not known. This sample's time point: sample taken at primary tumor resection. Frozen PBMC, nontumor lung or tumor provided whole RNA, which was sequenced unsorted. The starting material was PBMCs, obtained at surgery. This receptor was identified in a male donor with early-stage non-small cell lung cancer. The chain employs TRBV7-8 and TRBJ1-1; no definite D call. The CDR3 here is CASSLAENTEAFF. The CDR3 region has the DNA TGTGCCAGCAGCTTAGCCGAAAACACTGAAGCTTTCTTT.